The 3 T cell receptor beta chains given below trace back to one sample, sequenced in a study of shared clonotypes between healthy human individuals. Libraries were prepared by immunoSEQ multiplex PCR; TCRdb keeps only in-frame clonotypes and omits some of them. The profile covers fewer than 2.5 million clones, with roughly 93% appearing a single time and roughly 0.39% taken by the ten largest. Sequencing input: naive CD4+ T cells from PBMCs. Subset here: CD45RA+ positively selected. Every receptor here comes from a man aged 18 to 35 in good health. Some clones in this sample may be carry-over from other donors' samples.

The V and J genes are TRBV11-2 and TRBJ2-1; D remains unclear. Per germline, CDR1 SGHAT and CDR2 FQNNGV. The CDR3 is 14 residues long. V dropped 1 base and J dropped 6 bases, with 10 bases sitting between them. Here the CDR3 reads CASSLGTASNEQFF. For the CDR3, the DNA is TGTGCCAGCAGCTTAGGGACCGCTTCCAATGAGCAGTTCTTC.

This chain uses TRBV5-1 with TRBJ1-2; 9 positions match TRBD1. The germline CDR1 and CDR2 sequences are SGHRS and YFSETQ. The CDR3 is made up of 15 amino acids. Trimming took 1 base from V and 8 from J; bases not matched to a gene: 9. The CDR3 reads CASSLTGQGIEGYTF. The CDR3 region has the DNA TGCGCCAGCAGCTTGACGGGACAGGGAATAGAAGGCTACACCTTC.

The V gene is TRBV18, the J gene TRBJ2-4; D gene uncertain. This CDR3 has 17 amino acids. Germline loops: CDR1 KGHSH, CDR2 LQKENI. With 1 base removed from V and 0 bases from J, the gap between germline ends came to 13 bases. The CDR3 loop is CASSPLGTRLAKNIQYF. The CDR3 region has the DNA TGTGCCAGCTCACCACTCGGTACCCGGCTAGCCAAAAACATTCAGTACTTC.